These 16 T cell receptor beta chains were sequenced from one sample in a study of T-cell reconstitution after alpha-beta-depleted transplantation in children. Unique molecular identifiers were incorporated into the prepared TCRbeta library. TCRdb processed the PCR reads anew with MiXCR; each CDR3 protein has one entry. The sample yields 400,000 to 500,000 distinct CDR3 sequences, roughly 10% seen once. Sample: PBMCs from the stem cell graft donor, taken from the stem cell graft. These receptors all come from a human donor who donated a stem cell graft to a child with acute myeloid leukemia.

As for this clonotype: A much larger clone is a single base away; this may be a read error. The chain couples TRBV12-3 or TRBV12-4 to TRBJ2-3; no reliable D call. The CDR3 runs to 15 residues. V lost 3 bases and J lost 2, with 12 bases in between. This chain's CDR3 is CASSFNLGTTDTQYF. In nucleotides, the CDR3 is TGTGCCAGCAGTTTCAACCTTGGCACCACAGATACGCAGTATTTT.

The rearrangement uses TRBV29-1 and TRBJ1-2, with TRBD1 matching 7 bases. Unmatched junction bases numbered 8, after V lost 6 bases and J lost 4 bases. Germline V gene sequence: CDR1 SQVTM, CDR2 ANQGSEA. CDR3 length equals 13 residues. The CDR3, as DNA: TGCAGCGTCGTCAGGGGGAGCATCTATGGCTACACCTTC. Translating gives CSVVRGSIYGYTF.

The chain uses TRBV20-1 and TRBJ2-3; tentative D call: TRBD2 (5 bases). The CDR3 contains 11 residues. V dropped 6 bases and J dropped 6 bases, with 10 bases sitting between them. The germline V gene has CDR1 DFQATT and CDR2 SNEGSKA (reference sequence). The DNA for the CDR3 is TGCAGTGCCGCAGAGGGCGATACGCAGTATTTT. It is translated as CSAAEGDTQYF.

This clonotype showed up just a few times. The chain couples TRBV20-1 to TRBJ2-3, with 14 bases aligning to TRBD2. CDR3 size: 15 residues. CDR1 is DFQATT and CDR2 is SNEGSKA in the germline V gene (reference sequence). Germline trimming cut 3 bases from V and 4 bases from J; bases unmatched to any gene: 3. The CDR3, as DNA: TGCAGTGCTAGCGGACTAGCGGGAGGCGCAGATACGCAGTATTTT. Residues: CSASGLAGGADTQYF.

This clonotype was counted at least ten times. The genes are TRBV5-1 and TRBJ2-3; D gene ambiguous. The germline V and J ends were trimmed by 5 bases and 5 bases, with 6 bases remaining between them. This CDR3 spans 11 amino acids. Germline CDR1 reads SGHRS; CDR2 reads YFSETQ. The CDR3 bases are TGCGCCAGCAGTGATTTAGATACGCAGTATTTT. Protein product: CASSDLDTQYF. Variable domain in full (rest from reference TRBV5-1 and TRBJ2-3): KAGVTQTPRYLIKTRGQQVTLSCSPISGHRSVSWYQQTPGQGLQFLFEYFSETQRNKGNFPGRFSGRQFSNSRSEMNVSTLELGDSALYLCASSDLDTQYFGPGTRLTVL.

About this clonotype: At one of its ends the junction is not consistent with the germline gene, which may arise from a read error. CDR3 sequence: CASSQGTSRANVLTF. The CDR3 DNA is TGTGCCAGCAGCCAAGGGACCTCTAGGGCCAACGTCCTGACTTTC. This chain uses TRBV7-2 with TRBJ2-6, with D tentatively TRBD1 or TRBD2 (5 bases each). The CDR3 spans 15 residues. CDR1 SGHTA and CDR2 FQGNSA come from the germline V gene.

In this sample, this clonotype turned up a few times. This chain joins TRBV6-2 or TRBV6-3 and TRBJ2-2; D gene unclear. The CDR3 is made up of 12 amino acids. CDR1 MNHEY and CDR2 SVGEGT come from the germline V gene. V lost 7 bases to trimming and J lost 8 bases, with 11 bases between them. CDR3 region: CASTSGVGELFF. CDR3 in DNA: TGTGCCAGCACTTCTGGCGTTGGGGAGCTGTTTTTT.

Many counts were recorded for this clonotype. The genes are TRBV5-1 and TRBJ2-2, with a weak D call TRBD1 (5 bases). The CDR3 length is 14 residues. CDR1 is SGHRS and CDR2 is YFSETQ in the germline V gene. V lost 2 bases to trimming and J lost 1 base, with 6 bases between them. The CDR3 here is CASSFQGNTGELFF. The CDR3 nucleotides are TGCGCCAGCAGCTTCCAGGGGAACACCGGGGAGCTGTTTTTT.

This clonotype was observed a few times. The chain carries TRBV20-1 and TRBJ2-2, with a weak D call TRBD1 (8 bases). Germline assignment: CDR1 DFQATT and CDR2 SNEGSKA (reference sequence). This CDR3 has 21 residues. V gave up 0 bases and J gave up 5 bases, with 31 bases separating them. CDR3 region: CSARDSQTNRGGMHMTGELFF. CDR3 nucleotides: TGCAGTGCTAGAGACTCACAAACCAACAGGGGGGGAATGCACATGACCGGGGAGCTGTTTTTT.

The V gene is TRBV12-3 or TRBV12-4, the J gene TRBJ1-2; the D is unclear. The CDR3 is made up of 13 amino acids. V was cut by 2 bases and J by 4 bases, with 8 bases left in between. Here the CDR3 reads CASSLRSGYGYTF. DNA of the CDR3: TGTGCCAGCAGTTTAAGGTCAGGCTATGGCTACACCTTC.

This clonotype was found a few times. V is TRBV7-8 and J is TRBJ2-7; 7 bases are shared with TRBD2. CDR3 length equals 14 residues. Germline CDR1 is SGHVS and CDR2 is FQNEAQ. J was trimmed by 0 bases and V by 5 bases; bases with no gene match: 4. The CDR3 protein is CASSPTSVSYEQYF. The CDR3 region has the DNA TGTGCCAGCAGCCCCACTAGCGTCTCCTACGAGCAGTACTTC.

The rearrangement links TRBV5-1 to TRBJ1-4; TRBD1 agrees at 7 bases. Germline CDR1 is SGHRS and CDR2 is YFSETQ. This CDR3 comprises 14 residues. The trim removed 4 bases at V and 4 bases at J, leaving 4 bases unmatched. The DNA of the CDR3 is TGCGCCAGCAGCGCGGGACAGTTTAATGAAAAACTGTTTTTT. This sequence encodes CASSAGQFNEKLFF. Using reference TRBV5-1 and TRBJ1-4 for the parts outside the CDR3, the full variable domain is KAGVTQTPRYLIKTRGQQVTLSCSPISGHRSVSWYQQTPGQGLQFLFEYFSETQRNKGNFPGRFSGRQFSNSRSEMNVSTLELGDSALYLCASSAGQFNEKLFFGSGTQLSVL.

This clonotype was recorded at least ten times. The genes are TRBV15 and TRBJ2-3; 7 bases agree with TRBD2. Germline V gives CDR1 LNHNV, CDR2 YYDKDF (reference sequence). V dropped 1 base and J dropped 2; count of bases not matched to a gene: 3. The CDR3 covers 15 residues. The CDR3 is CATSRGGRDTDTQYF. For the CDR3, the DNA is TGTGCCACCAGCAGAGGCGGGAGAGACACAGATACGCAGTATTTT.

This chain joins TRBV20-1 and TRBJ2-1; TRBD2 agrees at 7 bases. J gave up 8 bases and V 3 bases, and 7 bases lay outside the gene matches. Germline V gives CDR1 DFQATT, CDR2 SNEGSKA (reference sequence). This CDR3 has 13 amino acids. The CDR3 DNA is TGCAGTGCTAGGGGGAGGGTGTATGATGAGCAGTTCTTC. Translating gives CSARGRVYDEQFF.

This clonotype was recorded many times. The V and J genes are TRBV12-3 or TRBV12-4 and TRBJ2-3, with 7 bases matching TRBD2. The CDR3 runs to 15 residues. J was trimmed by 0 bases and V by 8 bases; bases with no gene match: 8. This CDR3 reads CASRGGEASTDTQYF. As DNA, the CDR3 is TGTGCCAGCCGTGGGGGGGAAGCGAGCACAGATACGCAGTATTTT.

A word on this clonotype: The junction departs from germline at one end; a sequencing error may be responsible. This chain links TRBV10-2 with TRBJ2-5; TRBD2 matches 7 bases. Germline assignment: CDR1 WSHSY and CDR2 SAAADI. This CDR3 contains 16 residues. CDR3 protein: CARSESKGTIQETQYF. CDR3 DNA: TGCGCCAGAAGTGAGTCTAAGGGGACTATCCAAGAGACCCAGTACTTC.